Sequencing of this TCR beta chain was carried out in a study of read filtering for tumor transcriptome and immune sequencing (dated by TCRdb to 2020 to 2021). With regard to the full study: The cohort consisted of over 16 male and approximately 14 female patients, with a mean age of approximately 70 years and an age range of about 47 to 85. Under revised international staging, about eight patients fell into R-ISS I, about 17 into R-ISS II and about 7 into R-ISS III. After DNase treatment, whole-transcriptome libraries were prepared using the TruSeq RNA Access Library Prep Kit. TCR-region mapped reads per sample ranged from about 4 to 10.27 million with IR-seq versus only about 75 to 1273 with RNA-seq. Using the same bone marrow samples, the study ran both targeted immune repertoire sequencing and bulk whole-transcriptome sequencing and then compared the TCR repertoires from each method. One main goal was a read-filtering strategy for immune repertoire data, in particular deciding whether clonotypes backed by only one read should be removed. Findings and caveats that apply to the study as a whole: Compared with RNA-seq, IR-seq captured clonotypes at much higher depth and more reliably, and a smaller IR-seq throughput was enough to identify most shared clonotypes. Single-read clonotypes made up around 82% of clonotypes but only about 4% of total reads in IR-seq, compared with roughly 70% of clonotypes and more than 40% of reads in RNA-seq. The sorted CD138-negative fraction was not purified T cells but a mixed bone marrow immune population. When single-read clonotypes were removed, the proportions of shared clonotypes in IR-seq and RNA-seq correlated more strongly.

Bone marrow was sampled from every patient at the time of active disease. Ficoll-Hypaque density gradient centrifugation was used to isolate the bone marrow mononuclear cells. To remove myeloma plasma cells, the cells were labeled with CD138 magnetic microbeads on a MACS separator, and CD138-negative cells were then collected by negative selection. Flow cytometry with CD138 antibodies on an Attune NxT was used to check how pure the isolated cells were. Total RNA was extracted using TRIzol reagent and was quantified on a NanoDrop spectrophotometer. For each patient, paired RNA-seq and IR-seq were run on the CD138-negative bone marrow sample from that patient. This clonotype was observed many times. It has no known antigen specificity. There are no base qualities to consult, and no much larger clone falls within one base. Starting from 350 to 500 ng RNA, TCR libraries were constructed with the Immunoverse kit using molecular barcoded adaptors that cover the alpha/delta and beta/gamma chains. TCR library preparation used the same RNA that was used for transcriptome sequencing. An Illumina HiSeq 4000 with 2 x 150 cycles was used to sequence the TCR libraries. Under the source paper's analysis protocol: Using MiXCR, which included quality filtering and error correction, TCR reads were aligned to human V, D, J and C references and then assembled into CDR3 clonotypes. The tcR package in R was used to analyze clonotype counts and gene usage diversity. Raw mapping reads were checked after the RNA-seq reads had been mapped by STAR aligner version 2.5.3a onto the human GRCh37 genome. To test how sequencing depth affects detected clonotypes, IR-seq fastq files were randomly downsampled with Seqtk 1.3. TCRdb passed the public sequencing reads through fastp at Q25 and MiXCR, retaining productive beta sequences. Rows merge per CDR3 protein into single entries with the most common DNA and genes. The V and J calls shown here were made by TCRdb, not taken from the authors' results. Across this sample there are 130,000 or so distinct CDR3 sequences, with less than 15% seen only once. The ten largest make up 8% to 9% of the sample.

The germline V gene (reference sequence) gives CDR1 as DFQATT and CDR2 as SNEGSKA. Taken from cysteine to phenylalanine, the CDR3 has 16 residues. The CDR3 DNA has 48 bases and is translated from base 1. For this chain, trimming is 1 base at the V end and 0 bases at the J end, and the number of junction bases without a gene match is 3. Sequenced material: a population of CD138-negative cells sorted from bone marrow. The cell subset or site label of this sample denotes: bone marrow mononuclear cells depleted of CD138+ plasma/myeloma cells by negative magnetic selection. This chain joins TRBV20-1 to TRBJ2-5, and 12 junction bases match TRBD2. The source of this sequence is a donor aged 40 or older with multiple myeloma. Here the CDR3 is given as CSARVRTSGDQETQYF. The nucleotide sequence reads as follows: TGCAGTGCTAGAGTTCGGACTAGCGGGGACCAAGAGACCCAGTACTTC.